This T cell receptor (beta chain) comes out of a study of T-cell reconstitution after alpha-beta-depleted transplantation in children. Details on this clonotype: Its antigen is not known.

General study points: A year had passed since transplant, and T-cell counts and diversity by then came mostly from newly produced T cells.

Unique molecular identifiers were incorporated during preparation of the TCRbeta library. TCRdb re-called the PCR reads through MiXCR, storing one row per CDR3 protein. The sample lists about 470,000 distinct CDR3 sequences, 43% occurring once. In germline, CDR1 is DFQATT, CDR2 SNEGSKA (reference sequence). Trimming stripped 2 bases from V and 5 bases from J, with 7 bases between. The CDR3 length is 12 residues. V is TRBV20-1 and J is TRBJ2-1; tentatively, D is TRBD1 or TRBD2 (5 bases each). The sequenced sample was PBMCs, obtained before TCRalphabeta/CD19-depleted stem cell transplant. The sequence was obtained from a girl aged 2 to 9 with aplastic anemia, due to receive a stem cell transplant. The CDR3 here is CSARRGHNEQFF. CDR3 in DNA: TGCAGTGCTAGAAGGGGACACAATGAGCAGTTCTTC.